This T cell receptor beta chain derives from a study of cytomegalovirus exposure and HLA in healthy donors listed by TCRdb under 2017. As for the study more broadly: A later analysis indicated that the roughly 130 validation repertoires were generated on the platform also employed for the 700 or so repertoires of the first cohort. The study aimed to test whether signatures of past pathogen exposure could be identified by cataloging public T cell receptors. Along with the roughly 610-subject first cohort, a separate validation cohort of over a hundred different subjects was used. High-throughput TCR immunosequencing, statistical association of individual TCRs with disease status, and machine learning were combined to predict cytomegalovirus infection status. Overall study outcomes, separate from this receptor: It was suggested by the authors that the approach could potentially be generalized to other disease states and immunological phenotypes. A total of 150 or so TCR beta chains were listed by the study as associated with cytomegalovirus. Cytomegalovirus status was reported to be diagnosed by the classifier with high specificity and sensitivity in both the original and validation cohorts. Across donors, most TCR sequences were observed very rarely, whereas some public TCRs were present in many individuals. In vitro tests confirmed that a few of the cytomegalovirus-associated TCR beta chains recognize cytomegalovirus antigens. A later analysis lacked HLA typing for the validation cohort, so it scored co-occurrence in that cohort across all 120 or so repertoires. Of the cluster scores, around 95% were above 0 in a later analysis, which found that TCRs clustered in the first cohort also tended to co-occur in the 120 or so validation repertoires.

Remarks on this clone: Its cognate antigen has yet to be identified. Per-nucleotide qualities are absent, and no much larger clonotype sits a single base away.

Donors formed part of the validation cohort, which comprised over a hundred subjects and was distinct from the first cohort of over 500 subjects. Libraries were constructed by the immunoSEQ multiplex PCR assay. The paper's processing steps were these. A statistical classification framework was built to diagnose cytomegalovirus status from the catalog of TCR beta chain sequences. The table comes from immuneACCESS by way of TCRdb, which keeps in-frame sequences with V and J called. Part of the clones is missing from these tables; in studies checked, under half for an unresolved V gene and the rest for unknown reasons. That table supplies the V and J calls and clone size; D and trimming were determined from the DNA. This sample holds roughly 57,000 clones; roughly 93% were observed only once. The ten biggest clones cover under 2% of the sample. The receptor was derived from a woman in her late teens or twenties in good health and CMV-seropositive. The source material was PBMCs.

This receptor has the CDR3 CASSPDNYNEQFF. The sequenced DNA: TGTGCCAGCAGCCCTGACAACTACAATGAGCAGTTCTTC. The V gene is TRBV5-5 and the J gene is TRBJ2-1; no D segment can be confidently identified. The CDR3 holds 13 amino acids from the cysteine to the phenylalanine. This entry keeps only the CDR3 DNA: 39 bases, framed from base 1. V gives up 4 bases and J gives up 3 bases, and the segment between their germline ends measures 8 bases. Based on the germline V gene (reference sequence), the CDR1 and CDR2 sequences are SGHKS and YYEKEE. With the portions outside the CDR3 filled from the reference TRBV5-5 and TRBJ2-1 genes, the complete variable region becomes DAGVTQSPTHLIKTRGQQVTLRCSPISGHKSVSWYQQVLGQGPQFIFQYYEKEERGRGNFPDRFSARQFPNYSSELNVNALLLGDSALYLCASSPDNYNEQFFGPGTRLTVL.